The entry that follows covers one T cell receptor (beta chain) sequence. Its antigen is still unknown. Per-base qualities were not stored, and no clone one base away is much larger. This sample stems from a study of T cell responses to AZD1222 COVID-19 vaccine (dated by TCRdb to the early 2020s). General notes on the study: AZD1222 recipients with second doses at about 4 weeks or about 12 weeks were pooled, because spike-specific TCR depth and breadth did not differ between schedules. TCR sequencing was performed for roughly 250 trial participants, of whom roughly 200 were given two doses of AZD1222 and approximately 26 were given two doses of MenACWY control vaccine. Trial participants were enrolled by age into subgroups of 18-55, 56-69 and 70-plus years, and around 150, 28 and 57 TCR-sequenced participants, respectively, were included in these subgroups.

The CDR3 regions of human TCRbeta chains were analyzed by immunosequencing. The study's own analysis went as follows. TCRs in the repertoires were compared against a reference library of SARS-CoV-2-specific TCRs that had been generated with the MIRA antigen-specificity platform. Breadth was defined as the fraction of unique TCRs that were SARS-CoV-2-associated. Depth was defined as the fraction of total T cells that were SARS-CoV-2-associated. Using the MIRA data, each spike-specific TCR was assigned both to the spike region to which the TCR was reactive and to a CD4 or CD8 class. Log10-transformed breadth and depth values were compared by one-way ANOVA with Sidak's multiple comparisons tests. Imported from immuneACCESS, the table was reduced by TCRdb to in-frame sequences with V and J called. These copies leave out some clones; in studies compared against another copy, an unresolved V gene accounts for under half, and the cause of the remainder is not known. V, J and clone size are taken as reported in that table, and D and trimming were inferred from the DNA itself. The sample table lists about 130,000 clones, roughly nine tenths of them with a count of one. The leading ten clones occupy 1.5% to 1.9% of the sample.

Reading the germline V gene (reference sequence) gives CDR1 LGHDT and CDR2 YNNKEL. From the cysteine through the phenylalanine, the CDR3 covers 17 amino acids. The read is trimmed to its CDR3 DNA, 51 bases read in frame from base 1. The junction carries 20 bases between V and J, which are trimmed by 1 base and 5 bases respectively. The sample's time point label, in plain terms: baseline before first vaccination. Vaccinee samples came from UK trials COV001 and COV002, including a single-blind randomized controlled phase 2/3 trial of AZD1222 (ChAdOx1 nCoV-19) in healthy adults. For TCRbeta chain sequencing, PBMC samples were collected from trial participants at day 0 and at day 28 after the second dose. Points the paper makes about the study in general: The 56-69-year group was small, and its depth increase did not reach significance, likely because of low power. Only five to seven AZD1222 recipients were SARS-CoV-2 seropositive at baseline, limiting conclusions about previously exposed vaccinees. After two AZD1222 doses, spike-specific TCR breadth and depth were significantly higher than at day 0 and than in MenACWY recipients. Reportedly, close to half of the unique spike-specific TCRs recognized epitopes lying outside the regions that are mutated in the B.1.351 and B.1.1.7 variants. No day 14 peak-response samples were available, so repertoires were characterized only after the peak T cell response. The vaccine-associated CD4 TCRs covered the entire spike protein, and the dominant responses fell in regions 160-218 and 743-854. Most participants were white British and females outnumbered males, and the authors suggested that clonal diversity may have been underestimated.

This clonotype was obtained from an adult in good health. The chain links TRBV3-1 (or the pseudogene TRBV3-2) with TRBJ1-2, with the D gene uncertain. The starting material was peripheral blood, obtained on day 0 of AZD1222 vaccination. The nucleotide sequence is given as TGTGCCAGCAGCCAAGGACGGATCCTCAGCCCCTCTTATGGCTACACCTTC. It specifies CASSQGRILSPSYGYTF.